This TCR beta chain was sequenced in a study of T cell changes during pregnancy in multiple sclerosis. The CDR3 extends over 14 amino acids. Germline V gives CDR1 MNHNS, CDR2 SASEGT. V lost 4 bases to trimming and J lost 7 bases; unmatched junction nucleotides: 5. This clone was counted once. Assay used: immunoSEQ multiplex PCR; TCRdb lists only in-frame clones, some missing. The sample lists some 40,000 clones; 93% were seen once. V usage is TRBV6-1 and J usage is TRBJ2-1, with 9 positions matching TRBD1. Sample: CD4+ T cells from peripheral blood mononuclear cells, taken in the first trimester of pregnancy. The source of this sequence is a female donor with multiple sclerosis, enrolled in a pregnancy study. Here the CDR3 reads CASSAEQGANEQFF. The DNA of the CDR3 is TGTGCCAGCAGTGCCGAACAGGGGGCAAATGAGCAGTTCTTC.